These 30 T cell receptor beta chains came from one sample sequenced in a study of beta chain features in type 1 diabetes. What was sequenced were expressed TCRB transcripts, since all of the isolated RNA had been reverse transcribed. Repertoires were generated with immunoSEQ multiplex PCR, while TCRdb's copy carries only in-frame clones and drops some. The sample yields under 250,000 clones, 25% to 30% seen once. Sequenced sample: central memory CD4+ T cells from blood. These receptors all come from a man aged 25 to 40 in good health.

Concerning this clone: One end of the junction fails to match germline, which may point to a read error. The CDR3 sequence: CASSEESAVDF. The CDR3 DNA is TGTGCCAGCAGTGAAGAGTCCGCCGTGGACTTC. V and J are TRBV10-3 and TRBJ2-4; the D is unclear. This CDR3 is built from 11 residues. Germline CDR1 reads ENHRY; CDR2 reads SYGVKD.

V gene TRBV7-8 combines with J gene TRBJ2-5, with TRBD1 matching over 8 bases. With 3 bases clipped from V and 1 base from J, the junction kept 1 base outside the gene matches. The CDR3 extends over 14 amino acids. CDR1 is SGHVS, CDR2 FQNEAQ, per germline. This chain's CDR3 is CASSFDRGQETQYF. CDR3 bases: TGTGCCAGCAGCTTCGACAGGGGCCAAGAGACCCAGTACTTC.

This clone was observed a few times. V gene TRBV7-2 combines with J gene TRBJ2-5, with 7 bases aligning to TRBD1. The DNA matches TRBJ2-7 better at its end, which makes the J call doubtful. CDR3 length: 14 residues. Germline CDR1 is SGHTA and CDR2 is FQGNSA. CDR3 protein: CASSFPPGQPEQYF. In DNA form, the CDR3 reads TGTGCCAGCAGCTTCCCCCCGGGACAGCCCGAGCAGTACTTC.

This clone was seen a few times. The V call is TRBV7-2, the J call TRBJ2-3; TRBD1 matches 7 bases. The CDR3 has 15 residues. CDR1 is SGHTA and CDR2 is FQGNSA in the germline V gene. V lost 3 bases to trimming and J lost 4 bases; unmatched junction nucleotides: 7. The chain's CDR3 is CASSLDSGQADTQYF. The CDR3, as DNA: TGTGCCAGCAGCTTGGACAGCGGACAGGCAGATACGCAGTATTTT.

This clone was found a few times. Other DNA variants within this sample encode the same CDR3. The chain employs TRBV29-1 and TRBJ2-1, with 11 nucleotides matching TRBD2. The CDR3 spans 15 residues. CDR1 and CDR2 from the germline V gene are SQVTM and ANQGSEA. Trimming at V came to 6 bases and at J to 9 bases, leaving 13 bases not matched to a gene. For the CDR3, the DNA is TGCAGCGTGCTAGGGACTAGCGGTGGGTTCGGTGAGCAGTTCTTC. Translating it yields CSVLGTSGGFGEQFF.

The chain uses TRBV7-2 and TRBJ2-1, with D possibly TRBD2 on 6 matching bases. The germline V and J ends were trimmed by 5 bases and 3 bases, with 14 bases remaining between them. The CDR3 contains 15 residues. Germline V gene data show CDR1 as SGHTA and CDR2 as FQGNSA. CDR3 nucleotides: TGTGCCAGCAGCCTACATCGGGACTTCTACAATGAGCAGTTCTTC. Protein sequence: CASSLHRDFYNEQFF.

This chain uses TRBV27 with TRBJ2-7; TRBD1 agrees at 9 bases. V lost 3 bases and J lost 4; bases outside the gene matches: 4. CDR3 length: 14 residues. Germline-derived CDR1 and CDR2 are MNHEY and SMNVEV (reference sequence). In DNA, the CDR3 is TGTGCCAGCAGTTTTGGGACAGGGCAATACGAGCAGTACTTC. Encoded protein: CASSFGTGQYEQYF.

This clone was seen repeatedly, ten times or more. This chain links TRBV14 with TRBJ2-7; D gene ambiguous. CDR1 and CDR2 (germline): SGHDN, FVKESK. V was shortened by 1 base and J by 6 bases, with 4 bases between the two germline ends. The length of the CDR3 is 11 residues. The CDR3 reads CASSQVSEQYF. DNA of the CDR3: TGTGCCAGCAGCCAAGTCTCCGAGCAGTACTTC.

This clone was seen a few times. The chain combines TRBV30 with TRBJ2-1; unclear D gene. Germline V CDR1 and CDR2: GTSNPN, SVGIG (reference sequence). V was clipped by 2 bases and J by 8 bases, with 10 bases between them. The CDR3 is 12 amino acids. This chain's CDR3 is CAWSTSGYEQFF. The CDR3, as DNA: TGTGCCTGGAGTACGTCAGGCTATGAGCAGTTCTTC. The variable domain in full, completed from reference TRBV30 and TRBJ2-1, reads SQTIHQWPATLVQPVGSPLSLECTVEGTSNPNLYWYRQAAGRGLQLLFYSVGIGQISSEVPQNLSASRPQDRQFILSSKKLLLSDSGFYLCAWSTSGYEQFFGPGTRLTVL.

The chain couples TRBV25-1 to TRBJ2-7; 11 bases fit TRBD1. This CDR3 spans 13 amino acids. Germline CDR1 reads MGHDK; CDR2 reads SYGVNS. V shed 6 bases and J 3 bases; nucleotides not matched to a gene: 1. The chain's CDR3 is CASSGTGGYEQYF. DNA of the CDR3: TGTGCCAGCAGCGGGACAGGGGGCTACGAGCAGTACTTC.

A few counts support this clone. This chain links TRBV7-2 with TRBJ2-7; D may be TRBD1 or TRBD2 (5 bases each). V dropped 5 bases and J dropped 6 bases, with 14 bases sitting between them. CDR1 and CDR2 from the germline V gene are SGHTA and FQGNSA. The CDR3 runs 13 residues. CDR3 nucleotide sequence: TGTGCCAGCAGCAGCAGCTGGGACCGCGAGCAGTACTTC. It translates to CASSSSWDREQYF.

The rearrangement joins TRBV2 to TRBJ2-7; TRBD1 matches 7 bases. Germline values: CDR1 SNHLY, CDR2 FYNNEI. The CDR3 covers 15 residues. The V gene end was trimmed by 5 bases and the J gene end by 0 bases; junction bases not matched to a gene: 7. The CDR3 bases are TGTGCCAGCAGTCTCCAAGGGGACAGCTCCTACGAGCAGTACTTC. It translates to CASSLQGDSSYEQYF.

The gene calls are TRBV14 and TRBJ2-1; D not resolved. CDR3 length equals 14 residues. V gave up 1 base and J gave up 0 bases, with 4 bases separating them. Per the germline V gene, CDR1 is SGHDN and CDR2 is FVKESK. The CDR3 sequence: CASSQVDSYNEQFF. DNA of the CDR3: TGTGCCAGCAGCCAAGTGGACTCCTACAATGAGCAGTTCTTC.

This clone was recorded a few times. V gene TRBV7-6 combines with J gene TRBJ2-1; D possibly corresponds to TRBD2 (6 bases). Trimming cost V 3 bases and J 0 bases, with 15 bases left between them. Germline V gives CDR1 SGHVS, CDR2 FNYEAQ. This CDR3 has 17 residues. CDR3: CASSFGGAGSSYNEQFF. In nucleotides, the CDR3 is TGTGCCAGCAGCTTCGGCGGGGCGGGAAGCTCCTACAATGAGCAGTTCTTC.

This chain's CDR3 is CASSPGTANEQFF. Here the CDR3 DNA reads TGCGCCAGCAGCCCCGGAACCGCGAATGAGCAGTTCTTC. This sequence joins TRBV5-1 and TRBJ2-1; D is undetermined. The V gene's germline CDR1 is SGHRS and CDR2 YFSETQ. CDR3 size: 13 residues. The germline V and J ends were trimmed by 4 bases and 7 bases, with 12 bases remaining between them.

J is TRBJ1-6 and V is TRBV7-2; no clear D. V was clipped by 4 bases and J by 14 bases, with 9 bases between them. The CDR3 spans 11 residues. CDR1 SGHTA and CDR2 FQGNSA come from the germline V gene. CDR3 DNA sequence: TGTGCCAGCAGCTCCTCCATAACCCTCCACTTT. Protein sequence: CASSSSITLHF.

The V and J genes are TRBV18 and TRBJ2-5; D perhaps matches TRBD1 (5 bases). The CDR3 contains 13 residues. Germline V gene data show CDR1 as KGHSH and CDR2 as LQKENI. V lost 1 base and J 4 bases, leaving 7 bases between the germline ends. The CDR3 nucleotides are TGTGCCAGCTCACCACGACAGACAGAGACCCAGTACTTC. The encoded protein is CASSPRQTETQYF.

The chain carries TRBV7-2 and TRBJ1-1; the D gene is possibly TRBD1 (5 bases). The ends were cut back, 5 bases at V and 4 bases at J, with 14 bases in the middle. CDR1 and CDR2 from the germline V gene are SGHTA and FQGNSA. The CDR3 is made up of 14 amino acids. The CDR3 is CASSPRPGSTEAFF. The CDR3 region has the DNA TGTGCCAGCAGCCCACGGCCAGGGAGCACTGAAGCTTTCTTT. Using reference TRBV7-2 and TRBJ1-1 for the parts outside the CDR3, the full variable domain is GAGVSQSPSNKVTEKGKDVELRCDPISGHTALYWYRQSLGQGLEFLIYFQGNSAPDKSGLPSDRFSAERTGGSVSTLTIQRTQQEDSAVYLCASSPRPGSTEAFFGQGTRLTVV.

This CDR3 is CASSVLQGPGGYTF. In DNA form, the CDR3 reads TGTGCCAGCAGCGTCCTACAGGGACCCGGGGGCTACACCTTC. The rearrangement links TRBV9 to TRBJ1-2; D is perhaps TRBD1 (6 bases). The CDR3 loop spans 14 amino acids. V lost 2 bases, J lost 8 bases, and 16 bases lay in between. CDR1 is SGDLS and CDR2 is YYNGEE in the germline V gene.

This clone was counted between two and nine times. CDR3: CASSIGAQVTEQFF. CDR3 in DNA: TGTGCCAGTAGTATAGGGGCCCAGGTAACTGAGCAGTTCTTC. This chain uses TRBV19 with TRBJ2-1; no clear D. V gave up 1 base and J gave up 9 bases, with 13 bases separating them. The germline V gene has CDR1 LNHDA and CDR2 SQIVND (reference sequence). The CDR3 totals 14 residues.

This clone was detected only a few times. This CDR3 is also generated by other DNA sequences in the sample. The chain uses TRBV29-1 and TRBJ2-7; 8 positions match TRBD1. Germline V gene lookup returns CDR1 SQVTM and CDR2 ANQGSEA. The CDR3 runs to 11 residues. The V and J ends lost 6 bases and 5 bases, in that order; junction bases with no gene match: 3. The CDR3 sequence is CSVQTGDEQYF. In nucleotides, the CDR3 is TGCAGCGTACAGACAGGGGACGAGCAGTACTTC.

This chain connects TRBV9 to TRBJ2-3; weak D call: TRBD2 (5 bases). Per the germline V gene, CDR1 is SGDLS and CDR2 is YYNGEE. V lost 0 bases, J lost 3 bases, and 11 bases lay in between. The CDR3 covers 15 residues. The CDR3 sequence: CASSVGGGWTDTQYF. CDR3 nucleotides: TGTGCCAGCAGCGTAGGCGGCGGGTGGACAGATACGCAGTATTTT.

This clone was recorded at least ten times. V usage is TRBV7-9 and J usage is TRBJ2-1; TRBD1 matches 10 bases. Trimming cost V 5 bases and J 4 bases; bases outside gene matches: 8. CDR1 SEHNR and CDR2 FQNEAQ come from the germline V gene (reference sequence). The CDR3 has 16 amino acids. The CDR3 DNA reads TGTGCCAGCAGCCCGCGACAGGGGGCAAGGTACAATGAGCAGTTCTTC. This translates into CASSPRQGARYNEQFF.

V gene TRBV5-1 combines with J gene TRBJ2-3; TRBD2 agrees at 7 bases. Trimming at V came to 0 bases and at J to 1 base, leaving 2 bases not matched to a gene. CDR1 is SGHRS and CDR2 is YFSETQ in the germline V gene. The CDR3 covers 15 residues. CDR3 sequence: CASSLGSGRTDTQYF. The CDR3 bases are TGCGCCAGCAGCTTGGGTAGCGGGCGCACAGATACGCAGTATTTT.

As regards this clone: A read error is possible here, since a much larger clone lies one base away. Other DNA sequences of this sample code for an identical CDR3. This rearrangement joins TRBV20-1 to TRBJ1-2, with D tentatively TRBD1 (6 bases). V lost 4 bases, J lost 7 bases, and 10 bases lay in between. Germline-derived CDR1 and CDR2 are DFQATT and SNEGSKA (reference sequence). The CDR3 extends over 11 amino acids. The CDR3 coding sequence is TGCAGTGCTACAGGGGCGGGTGGCTACACCTTC. Its translation is CSATGAGGYTF.

The V gene is TRBV10-3, the J gene TRBJ1-2, with D perhaps TRBD1 (5 bases). Germline V lookup: CDR1 ENHRY, CDR2 SYGVKD. Between the trimmed V and J ends, which lost 6 bases and 2 bases, there was a span of 25 bases. There are 18 residues in the CDR3. This CDR3 reads CAIRDGTGGSPTNYGYTF. DNA for the CDR3: TGTGCCATCAGAGACGGGACTGGTGGTAGCCCGACAAACTATGGCTACACCTTC.

The J gene is TRBJ1-2, the V gene TRBV4-3; tentative D call: TRBD1 (6 bases). Germline CDR1 reads LGHNA; CDR2 reads YSLEER. This CDR3 comprises 15 residues. Deletions cut 1 base from V and 0 bases from J, with 9 bases between. Here the CDR3 reads CASSQVQGPNYGYTF. The CDR3 coding sequence is TGCGCCAGCAGCCAAGTACAGGGTCCTAACTATGGCTACACCTTC.

This rearrangement joins TRBV7-9 to TRBJ1-2, with D possibly TRBD1 on 6 matching bases. This CDR3 has 15 amino acids. V dropped 2 bases and J dropped 12 bases, with 22 bases sitting between them. The germline V gene encodes CDR1 SEHNR and CDR2 FQNEAQ (reference sequence). The CDR3 region is CASSLPRRGPGSNTF. CDR3 in DNA: TGTGCCAGCAGCTTACCTAGGCGGGGGCCTGGATCGAACACCTTC.

This clone was observed a few times. This chain uses TRBV7-2 with TRBJ2-6; 7 bases line up with TRBD1. Germline V gene sequence: CDR1 SGHTA, CDR2 FQGNSA. The junction had 6 bases not matched to a gene; V was cut back by 4 bases and J by 3 bases. This CDR3 has 16 residues. The CDR3 loop reads CASSSLGTVGANVLTF. The CDR3 DNA is TGTGCCAGCAGCTCGCTCGGGACAGTTGGGGCCAACGTCCTGACTTTC.

The chain joins TRBV29-1 to TRBJ1-3; D not resolved. The CDR3 has 12 amino acids. V lost 6 bases, J lost 3 bases, and 9 bases lay in between. The germline V gene encodes CDR1 SQVTM and CDR2 ANQGSEA. The CDR3 is CSVPMGGNTIYF. As DNA, the CDR3 is TGCAGCGTCCCCATGGGTGGAAACACCATATATTTT.